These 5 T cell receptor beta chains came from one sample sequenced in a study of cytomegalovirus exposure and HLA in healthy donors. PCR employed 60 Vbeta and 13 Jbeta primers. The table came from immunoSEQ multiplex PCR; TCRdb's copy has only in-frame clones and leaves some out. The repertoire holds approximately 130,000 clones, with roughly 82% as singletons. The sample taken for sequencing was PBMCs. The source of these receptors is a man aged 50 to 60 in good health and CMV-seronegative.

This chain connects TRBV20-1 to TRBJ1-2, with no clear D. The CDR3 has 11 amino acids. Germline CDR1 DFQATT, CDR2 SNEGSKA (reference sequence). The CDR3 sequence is CSQARPGGYTF. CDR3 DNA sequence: TGCAGCCAAGCCCGGCCGGGAGGCTACACCTTC.

The CDR3 spells CASSRSAGRIPGGELFF. CDR3 nucleotide sequence: TGTGCCAGCAGCCGATCTGCGGGGAGGATTCCCGGCGGGGAGCTGTTTTTT. This rearrangement joins TRBV7-9 to TRBJ2-2, with D maybe TRBD2 (6 bases). CDR1 SEHNR and CDR2 FQNEAQ come from the germline V gene (reference sequence). The V end lost 5 bases, the J end lost 7 bases, and 23 bases lay between the germline ends. This CDR3 has 17 residues.

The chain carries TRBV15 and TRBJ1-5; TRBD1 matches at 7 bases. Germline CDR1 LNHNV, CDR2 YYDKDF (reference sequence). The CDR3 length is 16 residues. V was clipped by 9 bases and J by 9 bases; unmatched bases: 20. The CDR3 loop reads CATGRDRQGPSRPQHF. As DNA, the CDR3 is TGTGCCACTGGCAGGGACCGACAGGGCCCAAGTAGGCCCCAGCATTTT. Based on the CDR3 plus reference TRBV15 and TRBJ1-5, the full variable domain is DAMVIQNPRYQVTQFGKPVTLSCSQTLNHNVMYWYQQKSSQAPKLLFHYYDKDFNNEADTPDNFQSRRPNTSFCFLDIRSPGLGDTAMYLCATGRDRQGPSRPQHFGDGTRLSIL.

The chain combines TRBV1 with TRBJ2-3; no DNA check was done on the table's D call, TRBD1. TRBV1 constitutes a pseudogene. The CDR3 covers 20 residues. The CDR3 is CTSSQATGQGEGWIPDTQYF. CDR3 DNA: TGCACCAGCAGCCAAGCGACGGGACAGGGGGAGGGGTGGATCCCAGATACGCAGTATTTT.

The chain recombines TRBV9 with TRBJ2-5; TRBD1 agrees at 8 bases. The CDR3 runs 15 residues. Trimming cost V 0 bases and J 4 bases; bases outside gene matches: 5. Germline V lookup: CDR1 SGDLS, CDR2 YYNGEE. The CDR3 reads CASSVGTGTGETQYF. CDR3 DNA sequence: TGTGCCAGCAGCGTAGGGACAGGGACGGGAGAGACCCAGTACTTC. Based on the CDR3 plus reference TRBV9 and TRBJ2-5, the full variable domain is DSGVTQTPKHLITATGQRVTLRCSPRSGDLSVYWYQQSLDQGLQFLIQYYNGEERAKGNILERFSAQQFPDLHSELNLSSLELGDSALYFCASSVGTGTGETQYFGPGTRLLVL.